This T cell receptor beta chain was captured by sequencing in a study of T cells of healthy individuals. This clonotype occurred many times. TCRdb passed the 5' RACE reads through MiXCR, listing each CDR3 protein once. This table holds about 96,000 distinct CDR3 sequences, roughly 15% found once. Germline loops: CDR1 LNHDA, CDR2 SQIVND (reference sequence). CDR3 length equals 14 residues. V shed 4 bases and J shed 3 bases, with 13 bases lying between them. The TCR comes from a human donor in good health. The chain combines TRBV19 with TRBJ2-7, with D perhaps matching TRBD1 (6 bases). CDR3 DNA sequence: TGTGCCAGTAGTAGGACAGCCCTCCTCTACGAGCAGTACTTC. This sequence encodes CASSRTALLYEQYF.